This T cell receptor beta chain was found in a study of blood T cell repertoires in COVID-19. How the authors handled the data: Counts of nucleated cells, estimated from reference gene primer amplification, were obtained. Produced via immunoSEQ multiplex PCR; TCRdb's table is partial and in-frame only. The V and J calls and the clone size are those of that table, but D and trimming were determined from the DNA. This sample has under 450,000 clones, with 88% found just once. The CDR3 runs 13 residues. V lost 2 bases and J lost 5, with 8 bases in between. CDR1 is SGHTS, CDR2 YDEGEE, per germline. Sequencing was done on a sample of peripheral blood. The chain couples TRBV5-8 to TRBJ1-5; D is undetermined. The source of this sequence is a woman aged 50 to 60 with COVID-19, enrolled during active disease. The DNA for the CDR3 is TGTGCCAGCAGCTTCGGGAGAGATCAGCCCCAGCATTTT. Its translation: CASSFGRDQPQHF.